This T cell receptor beta chain appears in the sequencing data of a study of T-cell reconstitution after alpha-beta-depleted transplantation in children. This sample's TCRbeta library carried unique molecular identifier barcodes. One entry per CDR3 protein results from TCRdb running MiXCR on the PCR reads. This table has hundreds of thousands of distinct CDR3 sequences, roughly 15% appearing once. This clonotype was recorded a few times. The CDR3 covers 15 residues. V dropped 4 bases and J dropped 6; count of bases not matched to a gene: 8. The V gene's germline CDR1 is MNHNS and CDR2 SASEGT. This sequence originates from a human donor who donated a stem cell graft to a child with acute myeloid leukemia. The starting material was PBMCs from the stem cell graft donor, obtained from the stem cell graft. The chain carries TRBV6-1 and TRBJ2-7; 11 bases map to TRBD1. The DNA for the CDR3 is TGTGCCAGCAGTGTTTTTCCCGGGACAGGGGGCGAGCAGTACTTC. This encodes CASSVFPGTGGEQYF.